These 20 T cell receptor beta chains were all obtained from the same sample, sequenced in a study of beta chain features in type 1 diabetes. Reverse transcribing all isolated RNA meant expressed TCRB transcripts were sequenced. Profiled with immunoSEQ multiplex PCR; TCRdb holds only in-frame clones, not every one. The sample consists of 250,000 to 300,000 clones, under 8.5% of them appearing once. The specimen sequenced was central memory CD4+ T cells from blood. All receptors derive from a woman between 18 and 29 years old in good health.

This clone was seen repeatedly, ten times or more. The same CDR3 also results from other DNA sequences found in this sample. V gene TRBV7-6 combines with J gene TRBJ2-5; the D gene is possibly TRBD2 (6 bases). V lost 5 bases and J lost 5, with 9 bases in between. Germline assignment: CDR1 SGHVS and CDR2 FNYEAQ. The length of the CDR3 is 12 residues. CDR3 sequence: CASSRGDETQYF. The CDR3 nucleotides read TGTGCCAGCAGCCGCGGGGATGAGACCCAGTACTTC.

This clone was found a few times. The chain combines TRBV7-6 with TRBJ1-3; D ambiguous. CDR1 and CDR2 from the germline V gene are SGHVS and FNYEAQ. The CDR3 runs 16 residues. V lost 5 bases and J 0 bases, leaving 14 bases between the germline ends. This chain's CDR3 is CASSATRAASGNTIYF. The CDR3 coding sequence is TGTGCCAGCAGCGCAACTCGGGCTGCCTCTGGAAACACCATATATTTT.

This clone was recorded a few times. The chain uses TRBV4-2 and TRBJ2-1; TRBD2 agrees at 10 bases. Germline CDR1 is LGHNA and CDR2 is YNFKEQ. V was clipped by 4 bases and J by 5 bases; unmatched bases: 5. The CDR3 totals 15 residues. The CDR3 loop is CASSPTSGDNNEQFF. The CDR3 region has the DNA TGTGCCAGCAGCCCTACTAGCGGGGATAACAATGAGCAGTTCTTC.

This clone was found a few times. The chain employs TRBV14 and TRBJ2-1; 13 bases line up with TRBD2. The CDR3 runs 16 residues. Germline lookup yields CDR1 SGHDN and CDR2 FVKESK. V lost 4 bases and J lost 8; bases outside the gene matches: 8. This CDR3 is CASSLLRTSGSHEQFF. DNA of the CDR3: TGTGCCAGCAGCCTTCTAAGGACTAGCGGGAGCCATGAGCAGTTCTTC.

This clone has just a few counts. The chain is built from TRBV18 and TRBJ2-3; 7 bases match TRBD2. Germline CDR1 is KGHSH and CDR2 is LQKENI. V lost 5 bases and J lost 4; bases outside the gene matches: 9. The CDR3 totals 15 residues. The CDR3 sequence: CASSTAVGRADTQYF. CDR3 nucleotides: TGTGCCAGCTCAACAGCCGTGGGGAGGGCAGATACGCAGTATTTT.

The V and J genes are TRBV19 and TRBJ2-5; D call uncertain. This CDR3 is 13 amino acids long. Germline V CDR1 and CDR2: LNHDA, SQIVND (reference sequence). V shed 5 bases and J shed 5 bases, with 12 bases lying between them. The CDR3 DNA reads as TGTGCCAGTAGTGGGCGGCTAGACGAGACCCAGTACTTC. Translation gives CASSGRLDETQYF.

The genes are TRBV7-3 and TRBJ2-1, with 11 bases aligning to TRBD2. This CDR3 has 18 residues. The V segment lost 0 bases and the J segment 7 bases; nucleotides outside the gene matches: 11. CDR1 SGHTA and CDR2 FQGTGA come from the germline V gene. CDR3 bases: TGTGCCAGCAGCTTAACGACCGGGACTAGCGGACTGGGGAATGAGCAGTTCTTC. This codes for CASSLTTGTSGLGNEQFF.

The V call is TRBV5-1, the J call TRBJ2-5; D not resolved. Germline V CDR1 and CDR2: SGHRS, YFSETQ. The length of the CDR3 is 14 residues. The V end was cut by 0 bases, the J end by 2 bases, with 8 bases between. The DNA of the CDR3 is TGCGCCAGCAGCTTGGTTGGAGTACAAGAGACCCAGTACTTC. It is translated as CASSLVGVQETQYF.

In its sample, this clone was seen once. The CDR3 bases are TGTGCCAGCGGGCCAGCGGGGGCCCTTAGCTATGAGCAGTTCTTC. This translates into CASGPAGALSYEQFF. This chain uses TRBV9 with TRBJ2-1, with 8 bases matching TRBD2. V shed 7 bases, J shed 8 bases, and the junction held 14 bases outside the gene matches. The CDR3 consists of 15 residues. The V gene's germline CDR1 is SGDLS and CDR2 YYNGEE. The entire variable domain, with the rest obtained from reference TRBV9 and TRBJ2-1, is as follows: DSGVTQTPKHLITATGQRVTLRCSPRSGDLSVYWYQQSLDQGLQFLIQYYNGEERAKGNILERFSAQQFPDLHSELNLSSLELGDSALYFCASGPAGALSYEQFFGPGTRLTVL.

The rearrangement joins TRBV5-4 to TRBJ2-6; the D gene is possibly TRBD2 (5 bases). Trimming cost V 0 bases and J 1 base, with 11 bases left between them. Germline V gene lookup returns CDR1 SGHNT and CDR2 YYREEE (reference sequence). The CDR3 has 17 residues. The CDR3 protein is CASSLVRSGSGANVLTF. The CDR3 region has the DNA TGTGCCAGCAGCTTGGTCCGATCGGGATCTGGGGCCAACGTCCTGACTTTC.

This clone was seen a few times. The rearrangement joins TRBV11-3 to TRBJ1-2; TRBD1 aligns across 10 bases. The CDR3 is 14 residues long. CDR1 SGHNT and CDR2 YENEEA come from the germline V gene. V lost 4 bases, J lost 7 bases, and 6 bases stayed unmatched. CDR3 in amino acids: CASSSSGDRGGYTF. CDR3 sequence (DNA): TGTGCCAGCAGCTCCTCAGGGGACAGGGGTGGCTACACCTTC.

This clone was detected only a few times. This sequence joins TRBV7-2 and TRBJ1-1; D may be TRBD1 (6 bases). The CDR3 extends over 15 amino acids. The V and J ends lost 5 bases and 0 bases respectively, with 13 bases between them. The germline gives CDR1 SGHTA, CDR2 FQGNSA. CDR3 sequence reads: CASSQGSNMNTEAFF. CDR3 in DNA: TGTGCCAGCAGCCAGGGGTCAAATATGAACACTGAAGCTTTCTTT.

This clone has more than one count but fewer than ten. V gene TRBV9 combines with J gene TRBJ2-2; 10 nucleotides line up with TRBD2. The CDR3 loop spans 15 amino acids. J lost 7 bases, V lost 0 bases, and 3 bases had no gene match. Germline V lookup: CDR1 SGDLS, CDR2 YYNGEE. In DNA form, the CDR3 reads TGTGCCAGCAGCGTAGGGGGGACTAGCGACGGGGAGCTGTTTTTT. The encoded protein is CASSVGGTSDGELFF.

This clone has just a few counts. The CDR3 here is CASSTRVFAFF. CDR3 nucleotide sequence: TGTGCCAGCAGCACAAGGGTGTTTGCTTTCTTT. This sequence joins TRBV7-9 and TRBJ1-1; D unclear. The ends were cut back, 5 bases at V and 11 bases at J, with 12 bases in the middle. The CDR3 has 11 amino acids. In germline, CDR1 is SEHNR, CDR2 FQNEAQ (reference sequence). Looking up the rest from reference TRBV7-9 and TRBJ1-1 gives the full variable domain: DTGVSQNPRHKITKRGQNVTFRCDPISEHNRLYWYRQTLGQGPEFLTYFQNEAQLEKSRLLSDRFSAERPKGSFSTLEIQRTEQGDSAMYLCASSTRVFAFFGQGTRLTVV.

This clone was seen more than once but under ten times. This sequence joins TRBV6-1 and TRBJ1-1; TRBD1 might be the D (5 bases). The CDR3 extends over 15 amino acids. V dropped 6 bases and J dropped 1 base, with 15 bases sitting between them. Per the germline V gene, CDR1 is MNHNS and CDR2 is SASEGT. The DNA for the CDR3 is TGTGCCAGCAGACCGCCGGGACGGCAGAACACTGAAGCTTTCTTT. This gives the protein CASRPPGRQNTEAFF.

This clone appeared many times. CDR3 in DNA: TGTGCCAGCAGCTTCATCGTGGTTTGGGCTGAGCAGTTCTTC. Amino acids: CASSFIVVWAEQFF. This chain joins TRBV7-2 and TRBJ2-1, with unresolved D. The CDR3 extends over 14 amino acids. V dropped 3 bases and J dropped 9 bases, with 15 bases sitting between them. Germline V lookup: CDR1 SGHTA, CDR2 FQGNSA. Using reference TRBV7-2 and TRBJ2-1 for the parts outside the CDR3, the full variable domain is GAGVSQSPSNKVTEKGKDVELRCDPISGHTALYWYRQSLGQGLEFLIYFQGNSAPDKSGLPSDRFSAERTGGSVSTLTIQRTQQEDSAVYLCASSFIVVWAEQFFGPGTRLTVL.

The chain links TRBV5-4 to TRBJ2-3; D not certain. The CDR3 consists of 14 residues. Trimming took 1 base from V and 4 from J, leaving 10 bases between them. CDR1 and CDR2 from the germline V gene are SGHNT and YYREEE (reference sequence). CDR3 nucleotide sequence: TGTGCCAGCAGCTTGAAGGCCGGACCAGATACGCAGTATTTT. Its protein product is CASSLKAGPDTQYF.

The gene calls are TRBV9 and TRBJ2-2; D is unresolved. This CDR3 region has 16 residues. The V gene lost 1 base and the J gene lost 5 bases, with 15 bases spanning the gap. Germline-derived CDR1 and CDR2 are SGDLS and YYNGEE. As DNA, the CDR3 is TGTGCCAGCAGCGTAAAACATCATGGTAGGACCGGGGAGCTGTTTTTT. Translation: CASSVKHHGRTGELFF.

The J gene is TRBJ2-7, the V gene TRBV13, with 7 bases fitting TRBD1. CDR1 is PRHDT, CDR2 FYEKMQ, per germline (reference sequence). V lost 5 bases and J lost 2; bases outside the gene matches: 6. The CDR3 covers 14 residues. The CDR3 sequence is CASSPGQRTYEQYF. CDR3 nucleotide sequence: TGTGCCAGCAGCCCGGGACAGCGGACCTACGAGCAGTACTTC.

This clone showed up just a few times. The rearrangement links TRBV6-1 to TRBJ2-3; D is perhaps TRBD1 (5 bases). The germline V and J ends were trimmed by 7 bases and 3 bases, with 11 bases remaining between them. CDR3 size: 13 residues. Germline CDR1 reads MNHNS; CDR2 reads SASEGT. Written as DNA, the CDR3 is TGTGCCAGCAAGCGAAAGGGGACAGATACGCAGTATTTT. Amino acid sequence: CASKRKGTDTQYF.